What follows describes a single T cell receptor beta chain. This CDR3 has 15 amino acids. The germline CDR1 and CDR2 sequences are LGHDT and YNNKEL (reference sequence). Between the trimmed V and J ends, which lost 4 bases and 3 bases, there was a span of 12 bases. This specimen comes from a study of blood T cell repertoires in COVID-19. Across the study: T cells, B-cell-depleted T cells, or PBMCs supplied cDNA or gDNA.

The data were produced by immunoSEQ multiplex PCR, yet TCRdb's version contains in-frame clones alone and is incomplete. The data show 64,000 or so clones, approximately 90% seen once. The material sequenced was peripheral blood. The rearrangement joins TRBV3-1 (or the pseudogene TRBV3-2) to TRBJ1-4, with a possible D match to TRBD1 (6 bases). This clonotype was obtained from a human donor in a cohort sampled during active COVID-19. This CDR3 is CASSPTQGPNEKLFF. As DNA, the CDR3 is TGTGCCAGCAGCCCTACCCAGGGGCCTAATGAAAAACTGTTTTTT.